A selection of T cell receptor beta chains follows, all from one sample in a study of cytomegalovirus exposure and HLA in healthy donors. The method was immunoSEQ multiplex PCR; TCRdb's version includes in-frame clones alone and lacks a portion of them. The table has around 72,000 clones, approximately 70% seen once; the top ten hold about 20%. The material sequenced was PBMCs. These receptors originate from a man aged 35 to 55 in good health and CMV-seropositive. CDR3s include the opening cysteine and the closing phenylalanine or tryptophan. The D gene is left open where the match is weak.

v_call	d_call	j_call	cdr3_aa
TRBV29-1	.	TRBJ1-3	CSAPVGNTIYF
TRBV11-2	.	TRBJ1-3	CASSFQGTGNTIYF
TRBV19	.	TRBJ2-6	CASNLRGQGDLTF
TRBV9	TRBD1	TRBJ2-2	CASSVTGQGFETGELFF
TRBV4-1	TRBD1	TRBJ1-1	CASSQGTAMNTEAFF
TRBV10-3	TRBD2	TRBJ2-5	CAISARTSGGAGETQYF
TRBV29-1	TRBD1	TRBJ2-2	CSGTGGKSGELFF
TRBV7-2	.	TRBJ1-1	CASSQSSVTGAHAFF
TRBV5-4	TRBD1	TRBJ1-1	CATTPGGSAEAFF
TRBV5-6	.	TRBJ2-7	CASSLAGGEAQYF
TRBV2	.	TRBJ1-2	CASSLSRRGYTF
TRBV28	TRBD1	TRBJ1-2	CASRPTGGWDYGYTF
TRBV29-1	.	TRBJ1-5	CSVQYRYNQPQHF
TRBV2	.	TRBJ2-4	CASSETWFLGHGGLQYF
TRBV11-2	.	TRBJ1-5	CASSLAGRSNQPQHF
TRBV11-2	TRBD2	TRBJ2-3	CASTELKRGGTDTQYF
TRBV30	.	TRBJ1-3	CAWSVSGGPGNTIYF
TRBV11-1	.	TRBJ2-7	CASSPGSLGFYYEQYF
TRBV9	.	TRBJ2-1	CASSPQGLASSNEQFF
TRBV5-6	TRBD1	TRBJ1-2	CASSEGQGGIYGYTF
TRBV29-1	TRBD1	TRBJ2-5	CSVEGGPGQGQETQYF
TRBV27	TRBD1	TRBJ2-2	CASREVTGANTGELFF
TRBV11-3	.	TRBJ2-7	CASSLQGDLYEQYF
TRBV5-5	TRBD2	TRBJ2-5	CATSAGGLSEETQYF
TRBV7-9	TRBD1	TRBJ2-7	CASSARGQGSNEQYF
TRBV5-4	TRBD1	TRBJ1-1	CASSSLQGAGRNTEAFF
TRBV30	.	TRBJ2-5	CAWSERGWTQYF
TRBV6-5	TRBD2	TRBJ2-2	CASSSRLAENTGELFF
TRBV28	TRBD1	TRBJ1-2	CASSPPGQGAVYGYTF
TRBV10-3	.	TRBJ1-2	CAISGNLSYGYTF
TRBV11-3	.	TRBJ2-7	CASSFRGTYEQYF
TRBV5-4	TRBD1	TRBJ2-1	CASSLVRGLNNEQFF
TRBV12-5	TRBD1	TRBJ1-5	CASARQGFGQPQHF
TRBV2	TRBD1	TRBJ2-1	CASKSGDSRVNEQFF
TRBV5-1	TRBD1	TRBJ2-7	CASSSGTGSSEQYF
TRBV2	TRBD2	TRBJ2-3	CASGGVGTDTQYF
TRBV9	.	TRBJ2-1	CATGTWDEQFF
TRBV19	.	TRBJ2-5	CASSIDGRGRLETQYF
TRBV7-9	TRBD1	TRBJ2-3	CASRQGVGTDTQYF
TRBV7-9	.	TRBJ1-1	CASAWGGAITEAFF
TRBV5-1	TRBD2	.	CASSSELAGSSYEQYF
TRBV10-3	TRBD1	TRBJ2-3	CAISDLRDRGSTDTQYF
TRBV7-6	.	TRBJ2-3	CASSSTSGGDTQYF
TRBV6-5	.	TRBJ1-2	CASSAGDRPYGYTF
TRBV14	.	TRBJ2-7	CASSQFRNEQYF
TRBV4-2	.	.	CASSQDRILGSSEQYF
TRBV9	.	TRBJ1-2	CASSSNPGRVYGYTF
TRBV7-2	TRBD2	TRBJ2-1	CASSASSGGAGNEQFF